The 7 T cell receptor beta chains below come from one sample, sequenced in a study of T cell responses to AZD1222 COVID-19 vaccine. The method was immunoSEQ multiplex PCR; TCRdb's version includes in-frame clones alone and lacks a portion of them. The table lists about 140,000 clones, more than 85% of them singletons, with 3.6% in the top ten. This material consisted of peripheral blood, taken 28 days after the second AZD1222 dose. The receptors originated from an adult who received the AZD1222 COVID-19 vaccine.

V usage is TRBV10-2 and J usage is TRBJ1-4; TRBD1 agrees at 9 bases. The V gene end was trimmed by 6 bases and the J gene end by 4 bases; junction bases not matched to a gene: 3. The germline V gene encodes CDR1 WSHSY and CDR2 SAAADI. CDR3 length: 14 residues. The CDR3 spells CASRGTGNNEKLFF. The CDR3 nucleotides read TGCGCCAGCAGGGGGACAGGGAATAATGAAAAACTGTTTTTT.

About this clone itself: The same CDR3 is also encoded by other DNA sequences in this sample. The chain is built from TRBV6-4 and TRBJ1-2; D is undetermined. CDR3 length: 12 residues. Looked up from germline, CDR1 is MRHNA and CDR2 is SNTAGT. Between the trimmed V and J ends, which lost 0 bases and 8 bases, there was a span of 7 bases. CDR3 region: CASSDSAGGYTF. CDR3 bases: TGTGCCAGCAGTGACTCAGCGGGCGGCTACACCTTC.

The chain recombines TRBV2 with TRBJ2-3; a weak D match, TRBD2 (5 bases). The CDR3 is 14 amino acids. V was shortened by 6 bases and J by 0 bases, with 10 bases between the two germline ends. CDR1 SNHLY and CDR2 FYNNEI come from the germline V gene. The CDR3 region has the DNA TGTGCCAGCAGGGGAGAATTTAGCACAGATACGCAGTATTTT. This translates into CASRGEFSTDTQYF.

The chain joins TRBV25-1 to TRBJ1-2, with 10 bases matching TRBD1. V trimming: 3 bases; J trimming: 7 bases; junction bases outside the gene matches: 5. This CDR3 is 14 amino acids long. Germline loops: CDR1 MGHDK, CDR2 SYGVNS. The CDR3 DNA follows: TGTGCCAGCAGTGATGGGACAGGGGTTCCTGGCTACACCTTC. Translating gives CASSDGTGVPGYTF.

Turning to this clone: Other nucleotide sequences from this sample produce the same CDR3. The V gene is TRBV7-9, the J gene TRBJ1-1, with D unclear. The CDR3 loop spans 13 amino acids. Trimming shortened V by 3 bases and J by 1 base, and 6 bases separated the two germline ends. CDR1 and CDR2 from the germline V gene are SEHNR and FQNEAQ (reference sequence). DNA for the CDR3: TGTGCCAGCAGCTTTGGAGGGAACACTGAAGCTTTCTTT. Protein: CASSFGGNTEAFF.

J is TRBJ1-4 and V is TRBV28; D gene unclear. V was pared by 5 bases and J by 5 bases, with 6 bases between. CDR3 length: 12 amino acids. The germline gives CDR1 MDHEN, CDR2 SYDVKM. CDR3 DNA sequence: TGTGCCAGCAGTCCAGCGAATGAAAAACTGTTTTTT. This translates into CASSPANEKLFF. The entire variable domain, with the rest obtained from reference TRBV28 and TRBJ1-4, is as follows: DVKVTQSSRYLVKRTGEKVFLECVQDMDHENMFWYRQDPGLGLRLIYFSYDVKMKEKGDIPEGYSVSREKKERFSLILESASTNQTSMYLCASSPANEKLFFGSGTQLSVL.

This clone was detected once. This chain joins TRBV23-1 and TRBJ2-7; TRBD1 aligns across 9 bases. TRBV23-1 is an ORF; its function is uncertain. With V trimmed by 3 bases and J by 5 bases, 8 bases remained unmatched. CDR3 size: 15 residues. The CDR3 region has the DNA TGCGCCAGCAGTCAGCCGGACAGGGGTTGGCACGAGCAGTACTTC. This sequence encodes CASSQPDRGWHEQYF.